This TCR beta chain was captured in a study of metastatic and nonmetastatic thyroid tumors. The wider study: The comparison covered peripheral blood and tumor or nodule tissue in malignant and benign thyroid patients. Study-wide points: TCR beta diversity was reportedly significantly higher in malignant thyroid tumors than benign nodules, in blood and tumor.

The CDR3 extends over 12 amino acids. The germline V gene has CDR1 DFQATT and CDR2 SNEGSKA (reference sequence). This clone has a count of ten or more. The target antigen is unknown. Treatment of any kind had been given to no patient before thyroid surgery. Using MiXCR, TCRdb reanalyzed the PCR reads. The profile covers 85,000 to 95,000 clones, with about 16% appearing a single time and 3.6% taken by the ten largest. The sequence was collected from a female donor with papillary thyroid cancer or a benign thyroid nodule (not recorded which). Some clones in this sample may be carry-over from other donors' samples. This rearrangement joins TRBV20-1 to TRBJ2-7; 8 positions agree with TRBD2. The sequencing input was blood. The CDR3 sequence: CSSSGGGYEQYF. The DNA of the CDR3 is TGCAGCTCATCGGGGGGGGGCTACGAGCAGTACTTC.